Listed below are T cell receptor beta chains from one sample, sequenced in a study of OX40 agonist ivuxolimab in advanced cancers. Sequenced by immunoSEQ multiplex PCR; TCRdb stores in-frame clones only, minus some. The sample has some 53,000 clones; 85% to 95% are singletons. The sequences come from CD4+ or CD8+ T cells sorted from blood, collected in a trial of the OX40 agonist ivuxolimab. These receptors all stem from an adult with an advanced solid tumor such as melanoma, head and neck, liver or kidney cancer. Each CDR3 is given with its conserved first and last residue. The D gene is left open where the match is weak. Clone size, where shown, is once, few, many, or a class for clones that have expanded.

j_call v_call d_call clone_size cdr3_aa cdr3_nt
TRBJ1-1 TRBV4-1 - - CASSLVGGNTEAFF TGCGCCAGCAGCCTAGTGGGGGGAAACACTGAAGCTTTCTTT
TRBJ1-1 TRBV25-1 - - CASSGKNTEAFF TGTGCCAGCAGTGGCAAGAACACTGAAGCTTTCTTT
TRBJ2-7 TRBV7-9 TRBD1 - CASSMGQGAREQYF TGTGCCAGCAGCATGGGACAGGGGGCGAGGGAGCAGTACTTC
TRBJ1-2 TRBV12-5 - - CASGLGSGGYGYTF TGTGCTAGTGGTTTGGGATCGGGTGGCTATGGCTACACCTTC
TRBJ2-3 TRBV4-1 - - CASSQVPDRSTDTQYF TGCGCCAGCAGCCAAGTCCCGGACCGGAGCACAGATACGCAGTATTTT
TRBJ2-7 TRBV28 - - CASSSPYEQYF TGTGCCAGCAGCTCTCCCTACGAGCAGTACTTC
TRBJ2-1 TRBV28 - - CASSLTDGSSYNEQFF TGTGCCAGCAGTTTAACGGACGGGAGCTCCTACAATGAGCAGTTCTTC
TRBJ2-1 TRBV6-6 - medium-sized CASSYGGMYNEQFF TGTGCCAGCAGTTACGGCGGGATGTACAATGAGCAGTTCTTC
TRBJ2-7 TRBV9 - - CASSVGSESSYEQYF TGTGCCAGCAGCGTAGGAAGCGAAAGCTCCTACGAGCAGTACTTC
TRBJ2-7 TRBV5-4 - - CASSLYRGPAYEQYF TGTGCCAGCAGCCTTTATCGGGGGCCTGCCTACGAGCAGTACTTC
TRBJ2-1 TRBV7-9 TRBD2 - CASSSGAGGPYNEQFF TGTGCCAGCAGCTCGGGAGCGGGAGGGCCCTACAATGAGCAGTTCTTC
TRBJ1-2 TRBV11-3 TRBD1 - CASSVGTGDVGYTF TGTGCCTCTTCTGTTGGGACAGGGGACGTTGGCTACACCTTC
TRBJ1-4 TRBV27 TRBD1 - CASSQGQGGIEKLFF TGTGCCAGCAGTCAAGGACAGGGAGGAATTGAAAAACTGTTTTTT
TRBJ2-5 TRBV9 TRBD2 - CASSPGTSGSETQYF TGTGCCAGCAGCCCCGGGACTAGCGGGAGTGAGACCCAGTACTTC
TRBJ2-7 TRBV4-1 TRBD1 - CASSLGQGAFEQYF TGCGCCAGCAGCCTAGGACAGGGGGCTTTCGAGCAGTACTTC
TRBJ2-3 TRBV14 TRBD1 - CASSQVGTGWTTDTQYF TGTGCCAGCAGCCAAGTGGGGACAGGGTGGACCACAGATACGCAGTATTTT
TRBJ1-1 TRBV30 TRBD1 - CAWSVPQGVFSEAFF TGTGCCTGGAGTGTACCCCAGGGGGTTTTCTCTGAAGCTTTCTTT
TRBJ2-5 TRBV28 - - CASSFIETQYF TGTGCCAGCAGTTTTATTGAGACCCAGTACTTC
TRBJ1-1 TRBV28 - - CASSFPPEGWNTEAFF TGTGCCAGCAGTTTCCCCCCTGAGGGCTGGAACACTGAAGCTTTCTTT
TRBJ2-5 TRBV7-9 TRBD2 - CASSLFSGRAYETQYF TGTGCCAGCAGCTTGTTTAGCGGGAGGGCCTACGAGACCCAGTACTTC
TRBJ2-5 TRBV5-6 TRBD2 - CASSGGLSGSWETQYF TGTGCCAGCAGCGGGGGGCTTAGCGGGAGTTGGGAGACCCAGTACTTC
TRBJ2-3 TRBV9 TRBD2 - CASSVGGYSTDTQYF TGTGCCAGCAGCGTGGGGGGGTATAGCACAGATACGCAGTATTTT
TRBJ1-2 TRBV19 - - CASSISSGDYGYTF TGTGCCAGTAGTATTTCGTCGGGCGACTATGGCTACACCTTC
TRBJ1-1 TRBV6-1 - - CASSETGQPQSEAFF TGTGCCAGCAGTGAAACCGGACAGCCCCAGTCTGAAGCTTTCTTT
TRBJ1-1 TRBV30 - - CAWSVFGSLNTEAFF TGTGCCTGGAGTGTATTTGGCAGTCTGAACACTGAAGCTTTCTTT
TRBJ2-7 TRBV11-2 - - CASSLEGGLPFDEQYF TGTGCCAGCAGCTTAGAAGGGGGTCTACCGTTCGACGAGCAGTACTTC
TRBJ2-6 TRBV19 - once CASSIAGTGANVLTF TGTGCCAGTAGTATAGCGGGCACTGGGGCCAACGTCCTGACTTTC
TRBJ2-3 TRBV30 TRBD2 - CAWSVLGVAGEGTQYF TGTGCCTGGAGTGTACTAGGGGTGGCTGGGGAGGGTACGCAGTATTTT
TRBJ1-5 TRBV6-5 - - CASSYGRNQPQHF TGTGCCAGCAGTTACGGTCGCAATCAGCCCCAGCATTTT
TRBJ2-1 TRBV7-3 - once CASSLSAGERDEQFF TGTGCCAGCAGCTTAAGTGCAGGGGAGAGGGATGAGCAGTTCTTC
TRBJ2-7 TRBV4-2 - - CASSQEGGGSYEQYF TGTGCCAGCAGCCAAGAGGGAGGCGGTTCCTACGAGCAGTACTTC
TRBJ1-1 TRBV19 - - CASSVLWESDTEAFF TGTGCCAGTAGTGTCCTGTGGGAGTCGGACACTGAAGCTTTCTTT
TRBJ2-7 TRBV27 - - CASSFQGKFYEQYF TGTGCCAGCAGTTTCCAGGGGAAATTCTACGAGCAGTACTTC
TRBJ1-1 TRBV25-1 - - CASSVGVGNTEAFF TGTGCCAGCAGTGTAGGGGTAGGGAACACTGAAGCTTTCTTT
TRBJ2-1 TRBV27 TRBD2 - CASVGPLAGRSSYNEQFF TGTGCCAGCGTTGGGCCGCTAGCGGGCCGGAGCTCCTACAATGAGCAGTTCTTC
TRBJ2-1 TRBV27 TRBD2 - CASSYGLANEQFF TGTGCCAGCAGTTACGGACTAGCTAATGAGCAGTTCTTC
TRBJ2-7 TRBV14 - - CASSQDLATGAYEQYF TGTGCCAGCAGCCAAGATCTCGCGACAGGCGCCTACGAGCAGTACTTC
TRBJ1-5 TRBV28 TRBD1 - CASSIPPGQGYQPQHF TGTGCCAGCAGTATCCCACCGGGACAGGGCTATCAGCCCCAGCATTTT
TRBJ2-5 TRBV4-2 - - CASSHPQGGLGGETQYF TGTGCCAGCAGCCACCCCCAGGGGGGTTTGGGTGGGGAGACCCAGTACTTC
TRBJ2-5 TRBV10-3 - - CAISEPGSAQEAQYF TGTGCCATCAGTGAGCCGGGAAGTGCTCAAGAGGCCCAGTACTTC
TRBJ2-1 TRBV9 TRBD2 - CASSAGGDNEQFF TGTGCCAGCAGCGCGGGAGGGGACAATGAGCAGTTCTTC
TRBJ2-3 TRBV13 - - CASSLNTGAHTDTQYF TGTGCCAGCAGCCTCAACACGGGGGCCCACACAGATACGCAGTATTTT
TRBJ2-3 TRBV28 TRBD1 once CASSFLDRGSTDTQYF TGTGCCAGCAGTTTCCTTGACAGGGGTAGCACAGATACGCAGTATTTT
TRBJ1-4 TRBV28 - - CASSRPPGGYEFEKLFF TGTGCCAGCAGTAGACCCCCCGGAGGGTACGAATTTGAAAAACTGTTTTTT
TRBJ2-5 TRBV27 - - CASSFPGETQYF TGTGCCAGCAGTTTCCCAGGGGAGACCCAGTACTTC
TRBJ2-1 TRBV28 TRBD2 - CASSLPAIGPSGRRNEQFF TGTGCCAGCAGTTTACCGGCCATTGGGCCTAGCGGGAGGAGGAATGAGCAGTTCTTC
TRBJ2-1 TRBV10-2 - - CASSDGNEQFF TGCGCCAGCAGTGACGGGAATGAGCAGTTCTTC
TRBJ2-2 TRBV2 TRBD1 - CASSDTGGGAGELFF TGTGCCAGCAGCGATACAGGGGGCGGTGCCGGGGAGCTGTTTTTT
TRBJ2-7 TRBV5-1 - - CASSPEAGRSGVGYF TGCGCCAGCAGCCCCGAGGCGGGTAGATCTGGGGTGGGGTACTTC
TRBJ2-1 TRBV2 TRBD2 - CASTLVAGGPSEQFF TGTGCCAGCACCCTCGTAGCGGGAGGGCCGAGTGAGCAGTTCTTC
TRBJ1-1 TRBV21-1 - - CASSPGGTERLNTEAFF TGTGCCAGCAGCCCTGGGGGGACAGAGAGGTTGAACACTGAAGCTTTCTTT
TRBJ1-5 TRBV28 - - CASSSREPQHF TGTGCCAGCAGCTCCAGGGAGCCCCAGCATTTT
TRBJ2-7 TRBV5-1 TRBD1 - CASSATGDYEQYF TGCGCCAGCAGCGCGACAGGGGACTACGAGCAGTACTTC
TRBJ2-1 TRBV7-2 TRBD2 - CASSLRGALAGPAYNEQFF TGTGCCAGCAGCTTAAGGGGGGCACTAGCGGGACCCGCCTACAATGAGCAGTTCTTC